In this sample, the clone carrying this T cell receptor (beta chain) turned up a few times. No antigen is known for it. These data belong to a study of T cell repertoires in cytomegalovirus infection. Study as a whole: Matching HLA type and CMV infection were both indicated by public TCR beta signatures.

TCRdb ran MiXCR on the reads and lists one entry per CDR3 protein. The data hold 750,000 to 950,000 distinct CDR3 sequences, with almost 30% observed a single time. The CDR3 is 15 residues long. Germline V CDR1 and CDR2: LNHDA, SQIVND (reference sequence). V was pared by 8 bases and J by 1 base, with 11 bases of the junction left unmatched. The TCR originated in a human donor in good health (CMV status not recorded). Some clones in this sample may be carry-over from other donors' samples. The chain combines TRBV19 with TRBJ2-7; 7 bases map to TRBD1. The input for sequencing was cultured CD8+ T cells from PBMCs, taken from culture after CMV antigen stimulation. This chain's CDR3 is CASSPDRATSYEQYF. DNA of the CDR3: TGTGCCAGTTCACCCGACAGGGCCACTTCCTACGAGCAGTACTTC. Using reference TRBV19 and TRBJ2-7 for the parts outside the CDR3, the full variable domain is DGGITQSPKYLFRKEGQNVTLSCEQNLNHDAMYWYRQDPGQGLRLIYYSQIVNDFQKGDIAEGYSVSREKKESFPLTVTSAQKNPTAFYLCASSPDRATSYEQYFGPGTRLTVT.